These 18 T cell receptor beta chains were sequenced from one sample in a study of cytomegalovirus exposure and HLA in healthy donors. PCR primers comprised 60 Vbeta and 13 Jbeta primers. Produced via immunoSEQ multiplex PCR; TCRdb's table is partial and in-frame only. This table has around 140,000 clones, around 77% appearing once. The specimen was PBMCs. All receptors come from a woman aged 55-70 years in good health and CMV-seronegative.

V gene TRBV27 combines with J gene TRBJ2-5, with D perhaps TRBD1 (6 bases). CDR1 and CDR2 from the germline V gene are MNHEY and SMNVEV (reference sequence). This CDR3 is built from 17 residues. Trimming pared 4 bases from V and 11 bases from J, leaving 29 bases between. The CDR3 DNA is TGTGCCAGCAGTTCCCTCAGGAGACAGGCTCGAACGAGGGAGCAGTACTTC. Protein sequence: CASSSLRRQARTREQYF.

This clone was found a few times. This chain joins TRBV28 and TRBJ2-6; 7 bases fit TRBD1. The CDR3 extends over 14 amino acids. The V gene's germline CDR1 is MDHEN and CDR2 SYDVKM. V gave up 4 bases and J gave up 3 bases; unmatched junction bases: 0. The CDR3 bases are TGTGCCAGCAGTTGGACAGGTGGGGCCAACGTCCTGACTTTC. This encodes CASSWTGGANVLTF.

The chain has TRBV5-1 and TRBJ2-7, with unresolved D. The germline V gene has CDR1 SGHRS and CDR2 YFSETQ. The CDR3 is 16 amino acids. Trimming shortened V by 0 bases and J by 0 bases, and 13 bases separated the two germline ends. CDR3 amino acids: CASSLGPGSDSYEQYF. CDR3 nucleotide sequence: TGCGCCAGCAGCTTGGGTCCCGGTTCCGACTCCTACGAGCAGTACTTC.

This clone was detected only once. The chain has TRBV5-6 and TRBJ2-2, with D tentatively TRBD1 (6 bases). The CDR3 extends over 14 amino acids. Germline V lookup: CDR1 SGHDT, CDR2 YYEEEE. The ends were cut back, 4 bases at V and 4 bases at J, with 11 bases in the middle. The CDR3 sequence: CASSLQGGTGELFF. The CDR3, as DNA: TGTGCCAGCAGCCTCCAAGGGGGCACCGGGGAGCTGTTTTTT.

This clone appeared once. The chain joins TRBV11-2 to TRBJ2-7; 8 bases match TRBD1. Germline CDR1 SGHAT, CDR2 FQNNGV. After removal of 5 bases from V and 0 bases from J, the junction contained 6 bases not matched to a gene. This CDR3 has 15 amino acids. The CDR3 nucleotides read TGTGCCAGCAGCCCGGGACAGGCCAGCTCCTACGAGCAGTACTTC. The encoded protein is CASSPGQASSYEQYF.

The rearrangement links TRBV5-4 to TRBJ2-2; the match to TRBD1 covers 9 bases. Per the germline V gene, CDR1 is SGHNT and CDR2 is YYREEE (reference sequence). Trimming cost V 3 bases and J 1 base; bases outside gene matches: 1. The CDR3 is made up of 15 amino acids. In DNA, the CDR3 is TGTGCCAGCAGCTGGGGACAGGGGAACACCGGGGAGCTGTTTTTT. It translates to CASSWGQGNTGELFF.

This clone was seen a handful of times. This chain connects TRBV9 to TRBJ2-5, with 7 bases matching TRBD2. V trimming: 3 bases; J trimming: 2 bases; junction bases outside the gene matches: 7. This CDR3 is built from 15 residues. In germline, CDR1 is SGDLS, CDR2 YYNGEE. The CDR3 region is CASSGPTSAQETQYF. The CDR3 DNA reads as TGTGCCAGCAGCGGCCCCACTAGCGCACAAGAGACCCAGTACTTC.

The chain joins TRBV20-1 to TRBJ2-7, with 7 bases aligning to TRBD2. Germline V lookup: CDR1 DFQATT, CDR2 SNEGSKA (reference sequence). CDR3 size: 10 residues. With V trimmed by 3 bases and J by 7 bases, 0 bases remained unmatched. The CDR3 nucleotides are TGCAGTGCTAGGGGGGGGGAGCAGTACTTC. This codes for CSARGGEQYF.

A single count supports this clone. The chain joins TRBV7-3 to TRBJ2-7; 8 bases map to TRBD1. CDR3 length: 13 residues. Germline values: CDR1 SGHTA, CDR2 FQGTGA. V lost 4 bases and J lost 3; bases outside the gene matches: 2. CDR3 in DNA: TGTGCCAGCAGCTCCGACAGGGGCTACGAGCAGTACTTC. It translates to CASSSDRGYEQYF.

The rearrangement links TRBV10-2 to TRBJ2-3; D is possibly TRBD1 (6 bases). There are 15 residues in the CDR3. V was shortened by 3 bases and J by 6 bases, with 16 bases between the two germline ends. Germline-derived CDR1 and CDR2 are WSHSY and SAAADI. CDR3 sequence reads: CASSDPSRDTDTQYF. Here the CDR3 DNA reads TGCGCCAGCAGTGACCCCTCACGGGACACCGATACGCAGTATTTT.

The V gene is TRBV6-1, the J gene TRBJ2-1; TRBD1 aligns across 8 bases. The CDR3 is 15 amino acids. CDR1 and CDR2 (germline): MNHNS, SASEGT. V lost 7 bases, J lost 3 bases, and 8 bases stayed unmatched. The CDR3 DNA is TGTGCCAGCAACCAAGCTGGGACAGGCTACAATGAGCAGTTCTTC. It specifies CASNQAGTGYNEQFF.

The chain combines TRBV29-1 with TRBJ1-2; a weak D match, TRBD1 (6 bases). Looked up from germline, CDR1 is SQVTM and CDR2 is ANQGSEA. Deletions cut 6 bases from V and 0 bases from J, with 11 bases between. The CDR3 covers 13 residues. CDR3 sequence reads: CSVGGGANYGYTF. DNA of the CDR3: TGCAGCGTGGGAGGGGGAGCTAACTATGGCTACACCTTC.

The V call is TRBV14, the J call TRBJ2-1; D is uncertain. There are 14 residues in the CDR3. V was trimmed by 0 bases and J by 7 bases, leaving 10 bases between them. Germline V gives CDR1 SGHDN, CDR2 FVKESK. The chain's CDR3 is CASSQEYRRNEQFF. The CDR3, as DNA: TGTGCCAGCAGCCAAGAGTACCGGCGGAATGAGCAGTTCTTC.

The chain recombines TRBV11-3 with TRBJ2-7, with 7 bases matching TRBD1. After removal of 2 bases from V and 5 bases from J, the junction contained 6 bases not matched to a gene. Germline lookup yields CDR1 SGHNT and CDR2 YENEEA. The CDR3 is made up of 14 amino acids. The CDR3 coding sequence is TGTGCCAGCAGCTTATCCAGGGGGTCTGACGAGCAGTACTTC. Translated, it gives CASSLSRGSDEQYF.

The chain carries TRBV5-1 and TRBJ2-7, with 10 bases lining up with TRBD2. Germline CDR1 reads SGHRS; CDR2 reads YFSETQ. The V segment lost 4 bases and the J segment 7 bases; nucleotides outside the gene matches: 14. CDR3 length: 16 amino acids. The CDR3 sequence: CASSQNRLAGDGEQYF. The CDR3 coding sequence is TGCGCCAGCAGCCAGAATAGGCTAGCGGGAGACGGTGAGCAGTACTTC. The whole variable domain, filled in from reference TRBV5-1 and TRBJ2-7, reads KAGVTQTPRYLIKTRGQQVTLSCSPISGHRSVSWYQQTPGQGLQFLFEYFSETQRNKGNFPGRFSGRQFSNSRSEMNVSTLELGDSALYLCASSQNRLAGDGEQYFGPGTRLTVT.

The chain links TRBV7-3 to TRBJ2-7; 11 nucleotides align to TRBD2. The J segment lost 2 bases and the V segment lost 5 bases, leaving 5 bases of the junction unmatched. The germline V gene has CDR1 SGHTA and CDR2 FQGTGA. CDR3 length: 15 residues. This CDR3 reads CASSLWTSGPYEQYF. The CDR3 DNA reads TGTGCCAGCAGCCTATGGACTAGCGGGCCCTACGAGCAGTACTTC.

The gene calls are TRBV9 and TRBJ2-1; 10 nucleotides align to TRBD1. V trimming: 0 bases; J trimming: 9 bases; junction bases outside the gene matches: 15. CDR1 is SGDLS, CDR2 YYNGEE, per germline. This CDR3 comprises 18 residues. Written as DNA, the CDR3 is TGTGCCAGCAGCGTAGGACCTCGGGACAGGGGTCGACAGAGTGAGCAGTTCTTC. It translates to CASSVGPRDRGRQSEQFF.

The chain employs TRBV5-6 and TRBJ1-2; 7 bases are a match to TRBD1. Germline V gene data show CDR1 as SGHDT and CDR2 as YYEEEE. Trimming removed 3 bases from V and 5 bases from J; junction bases left unmatched: 4. The CDR3 has 13 residues. This CDR3 is CASSSDRRYGYTF. CDR3 DNA: TGTGCCAGCAGCTCGGACAGGCGGTATGGCTACACCTTC.